This T cell receptor beta chain derives from a study of beta chain features in type 1 diabetes. For the study at large: All samples yielded roughly 100 million examined sorted cells. Study outcomes and limitations: A greater similarity of naive, central memory and Treg TCRB repertoires was seen among patients than among healthy donors. The analysis here could not establish whether HLA type shapes TCRB rearrangement. Highly expressing activated T cells could be over-counted with a cDNA template.

The whole isolated RNA underwent reverse transcription, so sequencing captured expressed TCRB transcripts. Data came from immunoSEQ multiplex PCR; TCRdb stores just in-frame clones and leaves some out. The table shows some 270,000 clones, with around 7.8% occurring only once. This CDR3 region has 14 residues. Per the germline V gene, CDR1 is SNHLY and CDR2 is FYNNEI. The V and J ends lost 6 bases and 6 bases respectively, with 12 bases between them. Comment on this clone: Its antigen is currently unknown.

The TCR originated in a woman under 30 in good health. Sequenced sample: central memory CD4+ T cells from blood. The genes are TRBV2 and TRBJ2-6; the D is unclear. CDR3 protein: CASRAGREANVLTF. The DNA for the CDR3 is TGTGCCAGCAGGGCCGGACGTGAGGCCAACGTCCTGACTTTC.